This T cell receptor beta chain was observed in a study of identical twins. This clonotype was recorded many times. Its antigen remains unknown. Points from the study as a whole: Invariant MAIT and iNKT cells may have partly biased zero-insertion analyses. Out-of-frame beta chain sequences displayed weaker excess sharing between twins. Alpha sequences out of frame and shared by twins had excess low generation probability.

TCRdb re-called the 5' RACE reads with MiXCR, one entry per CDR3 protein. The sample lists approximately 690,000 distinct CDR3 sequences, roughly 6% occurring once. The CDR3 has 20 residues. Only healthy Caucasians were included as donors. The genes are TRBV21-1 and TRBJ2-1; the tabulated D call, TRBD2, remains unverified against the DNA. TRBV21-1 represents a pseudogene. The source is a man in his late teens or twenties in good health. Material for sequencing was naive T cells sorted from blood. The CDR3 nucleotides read TGTGCCAGCAGCACGGTGAGGTCGAGGGCGAAGACTAGCGGGAGAGATGAGCAGTTCTTC. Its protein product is CASSTVRSRAKTSGRDEQFF.